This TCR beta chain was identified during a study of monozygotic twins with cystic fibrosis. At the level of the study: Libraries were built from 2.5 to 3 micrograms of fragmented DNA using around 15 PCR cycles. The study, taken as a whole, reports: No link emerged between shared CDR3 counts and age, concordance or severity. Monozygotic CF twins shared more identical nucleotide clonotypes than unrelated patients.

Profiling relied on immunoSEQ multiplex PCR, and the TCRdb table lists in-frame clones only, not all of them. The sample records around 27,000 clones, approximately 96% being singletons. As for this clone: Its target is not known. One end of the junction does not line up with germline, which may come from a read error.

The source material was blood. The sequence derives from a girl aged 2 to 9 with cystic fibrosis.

The CDR3 is CASTIPGTGFRNTIYF. In DNA, the CDR3 is TGTGCCAGTACTATACCCGGGACAGGGTTCCGAAACACCATATATTTT. The chain combines TRBV19 with TRBJ1-3, with TRBD1 matching over 9 bases. The germline V gene encodes CDR1 LNHDA and CDR2 SQIVND (reference sequence). There are 16 residues in the CDR3. Drawing the rest from reference TRBV19 and TRBJ1-3, the complete variable domain is DGGITQSPKYLFRKEGQNVTLSCEQNLNHDAMYWYRQDPGQGLRLIYYSQIVNDFQKGDIAEGYSVSREKKESFPLTVTSAQKNPTAFYLCASTIPGTGFRNTIYFGEGSWLTVV.